These 24 T cell receptor beta chains came from one sample sequenced in a study of blood T cell repertoires in COVID-19. Profiling relied on immunoSEQ multiplex PCR, and the TCRdb table lists in-frame clones only, not all of them. The sample records about 70,000 clones, around 87% being singletons. The sequencing sample was made of peripheral blood. The receptors were gathered from a middle-aged man with COVID-19, enrolled during active disease.

V gene TRBV3-1 (or the pseudogene TRBV3-2) combines with J gene TRBJ1-1, with a tentative D call TRBD1 (6 bases). The CDR3 covers 15 residues. The germline CDR1 and CDR2 sequences are LGHDT and YNNKEL (reference sequence). V lost 3 bases, J lost 1 base, and 12 bases lay in between. In nucleotides, the CDR3 is TGTGCCAGCAGCCAGTGGGGGGGGCCGAACACTGAAGCTTTCTTT. Translated: CASSQWGGPNTEAFF.

The rearrangement joins TRBV3-1 (or the pseudogene TRBV3-2) to TRBJ2-7; TRBD1 matches at 9 bases. V shed 7 bases and J 3 bases; nucleotides not matched to a gene: 7. CDR1 is LGHDT and CDR2 is YNNKEL in the germline V gene (reference sequence). The CDR3 spans 14 residues. CDR3 bases: TGTGCCAGCAAAGGGACAGGGACCCTCTACGAGCAGTACTTC. Translation: CASKGTGTLYEQYF.

The V call is TRBV7-9, the J call TRBJ1-1; D is possibly TRBD1 (5 bases). With 4 bases removed from V and 12 bases from J, the gap between germline ends came to 18 bases. The CDR3 runs to 13 residues. CDR1 and CDR2 (germline): SEHNR, FQNEAQ (reference sequence). CDR3 nucleotides: TGTGCCAGCAGCTCCCCGGGGGGGTCGGCTCCTTTCTTT. Amino acid sequence: CASSSPGGSAPFF.

This chain uses TRBV18 with TRBJ2-2, with D perhaps TRBD2 (6 bases). Germline assignment: CDR1 KGHSH and CDR2 LQKENI. CDR3 length: 16 residues. The V and J ends lost 0 bases and 5 bases respectively, with 13 bases between them. CDR3 DNA sequence: TGTGCCAGCTCACCACCGAGAGCGGGCACGACCGGGGAGCTGTTTTTT. Amino acid sequence: CASSPPRAGTTGELFF.

This chain links TRBV3-1 (or the pseudogene TRBV3-2) with TRBJ1-1, with D possibly being TRBD1 (6 bases). The V gene lost 5 bases and the J gene lost 2 bases, with 15 bases spanning the gap. CDR1 and CDR2 from the germline V gene are LGHDT and YNNKEL (reference sequence). There are 15 residues in the CDR3. CDR3: CASSFEDSTNTEAFF. CDR3 coding DNA: TGTGCCAGCAGCTTCGAGGACAGCACCAACACTGAAGCTTTCTTT.

CDR3 loop: CAIFNGGAESTYEQFF. As DNA, the CDR3 is TGTGCCATCTTTAACGGGGGGGCCGAAAGTACGTATGAGCAGTTCTTC. V usage is TRBV10-3 and J usage is TRBJ2-1; 8 nucleotides match TRBD2. V lost 8 bases and J lost 8; bases outside the gene matches: 17. The germline CDR1 and CDR2 sequences are ENHRY and SYGVKD. The CDR3 is 16 amino acids.

The genes are TRBV5-1 and TRBJ2-4; 9 nucleotides line up with TRBD1. The germline V gene encodes CDR1 SGHRS and CDR2 YFSETQ. V lost 1 base, J lost 0 bases, and 11 bases stayed unmatched. The CDR3 has 19 residues. CDR3 amino acids: CASSLPTGTGPVAKNIQYF. The CDR3 DNA follows: TGCGCCAGCAGCTTGCCCACCGGGACAGGGCCGGTAGCCAAAAACATTCAGTACTTC.

The V call is TRBV28, the J call TRBJ1-2; 7 bases are a match to TRBD1. The CDR3 has 14 amino acids. V shed 6 bases, J shed 4 bases, and the junction held 8 bases outside the gene matches. Germline V lookup: CDR1 MDHEN, CDR2 SYDVKM. CDR3 nucleotides: TGTGCCAGCAGAAACAGGGGAAGCCTCTATGGCTACACCTTC. It is translated as CASRNRGSLYGYTF.

The rearrangement joins TRBV9 to TRBJ2-3; 9 bases agree with TRBD2. The CDR3 has 17 residues. Germline V CDR1 and CDR2: SGDLS, YYNGEE. V dropped 1 base and J dropped 0; count of bases not matched to a gene: 6. The CDR3 sequence is CASSVFGSGGSTDTQYF. CDR3 DNA sequence: TGTGCCAGCAGCGTATTCGGTAGCGGGGGAAGCACAGATACGCAGTATTTT.

V is TRBV6-6 and J is TRBJ2-1; tentative D call: TRBD1 (6 bases). Deletions cut 6 bases from V and 8 bases from J, with 23 bases between. In germline, CDR1 is MNHNY, CDR2 SVGAGI (reference sequence). CDR3 length: 16 residues. The DNA for the CDR3 is TGTGCCAGCAGGGGGACGAAGCTCGGGGACACCTATGAGCAGTTCTTC. Amino acid sequence: CASRGTKLGDTYEQFF.

The chain links TRBV2 to TRBJ1-5; no reliable D call. Trimming removed 2 bases at V and 6 bases at J, with 8 bases between. This CDR3 spans 13 amino acids. CDR1 SNHLY and CDR2 FYNNEI come from the germline V gene. The CDR3 sequence is CASSERSGQPQHF. DNA for the CDR3: TGTGCCAGCAGTGAAAGGAGCGGTCAGCCCCAGCATTTT.

This chain's CDR3 is CASSRTGQVTVGGNQPQHF. CDR3 coding DNA: TGTGCCAGTAGTCGAACGGGACAGGTTACAGTGGGTGGCAATCAGCCCCAGCATTTT. The chain carries TRBV19 and TRBJ1-5, with TRBD1 matching 8 bases. Trimming removed 5 bases from V and 2 bases from J; junction bases left unmatched: 17. Germline V CDR1 and CDR2: LNHDA, SQIVND (reference sequence). The CDR3 sequence is 19 residues long.

This clone was observed a single time. V and J are TRBV7-9 and TRBJ2-7; D gene uncertain. CDR1 is SEHNR, CDR2 FQNEAQ, per germline (reference sequence). V was cut by 0 bases and J by 3 bases, with 15 bases left in between. This CDR3 has 16 residues. In DNA, the CDR3 is TGTGCCAGCAGCTTAGCGCTAAGAAGAGGCAGCTACGAGCAGTACTTC. Protein sequence: CASSLALRRGSYEQYF. The full variable domain, in which reference TRBV7-9 and TRBJ2-7 provide the parts outside the CDR3, is DTGVSQNPRHKITKRGQNVTFRCDPISEHNRLYWYRQTLGQGPEFLTYFQNEAQLEKSRLLSDRFSAERPKGSFSTLEIQRTEQGDSAMYLCASSLALRRGSYEQYFGPGTRLTVT.

The rearrangement uses TRBV6-2 or TRBV6-3 and TRBJ2-2; maybe TRBD1 (6 bases). This CDR3 contains 15 residues. V was shortened by 3 bases and J by 4 bases, with 12 bases between the two germline ends. Germline CDR1 reads MNHEY; CDR2 reads SVGEGT. Written as DNA, the CDR3 is TGTGCCAGCAGTTATTCAGGGGCCGGCACCGGGGAGCTGTTTTTT. Its protein product is CASSYSGAGTGELFF.

This chain joins TRBV19 and TRBJ2-1, with 10 bases matching TRBD2. V shed 5 bases and J 3 bases; nucleotides not matched to a gene: 4. The CDR3 spans 15 residues. Germline CDR1 LNHDA, CDR2 SQIVND (reference sequence). CDR3 sequence reads: CASSPRTSGYNEQFF. The CDR3 nucleotides read TGTGCCAGTAGTCCCCGGACTAGCGGCTACAATGAGCAGTTCTTC.

The chain carries TRBV11-2 and TRBJ2-5; D is unclear. This CDR3 has 15 amino acids. V gave up 1 base and J gave up 7 bases, with 16 bases separating them. The germline gives CDR1 SGHAT, CDR2 FQNNGV. CDR3 nucleotides: TGTGCCAGCAGCTTAGCTGGTAGCCCTCAGTTGACCCAGTACTTC. It codes for CASSLAGSPQLTQYF.

The chain has TRBV19 and TRBJ1-2; no clear D gene. Trimming removed 3 bases at V and 9 bases at J, with 14 bases between. The CDR3 covers 13 residues. The germline V gene encodes CDR1 LNHDA and CDR2 SQIVND (reference sequence). The chain's CDR3 is CASSIDRENSYTF. CDR3 nucleotide sequence: TGTGCCAGTAGTATTGATCGGGAAAATAGCTACACCTTC. Together with reference TRBV19 and TRBJ1-2, the CDR3 gives the full variable domain: DGGITQSPKYLFRKEGQNVTLSCEQNLNHDAMYWYRQDPGQGLRLIYYSQIVNDFQKGDIAEGYSVSREKKESFPLTVTSAQKNPTAFYLCASSIDRENSYTFGSGTRLTVV.

V usage is TRBV5-4 and J usage is TRBJ2-3; TRBD1 is a possible D gene (6 bases). Germline assignment: CDR1 SGHNT and CDR2 YYREEE (reference sequence). V shed 4 bases and J shed 2 bases, with 14 bases lying between them. This CDR3 spans 15 amino acids. CDR3 loop: CASSPTGTTTDTQYF. The CDR3 bases are TGTGCCAGCAGCCCCACAGGGACAACCACAGATACGCAGTATTTT.

The chain is built from TRBV6-4 and TRBJ1-1, with a weak D call TRBD1 (5 bases). The V end was cut by 2 bases, the J end by 6 bases, with 13 bases between. The CDR3 spans 14 residues. Germline V gives CDR1 MRHNA, CDR2 SNTAGT. CDR3 sequence: CASSDGGRGAEAFF. The CDR3 DNA follows: TGTGCCAGCAGTGACGGCGGGAGGGGCGCTGAAGCTTTCTTT.

The rearrangement links TRBV5-4 to TRBJ1-2; TRBD1 agrees at 7 bases. The ends lost 4 bases at V and 8 bases at J; junction bases unmatched: 11. The CDR3 is 14 amino acids. CDR1 is SGHNT and CDR2 is YYREEE in the germline V gene (reference sequence). As DNA, the CDR3 is TGTGCCAGCAGCCCCGTCACAGGGGAGAGCGGCTACACCTTC. It encodes CASSPVTGESGYTF.

V is TRBV7-9 and J is TRBJ2-7, with D possibly matching TRBD1 (6 bases). The CDR3 has 13 amino acids. Germline V gene sequence: CDR1 SEHNR, CDR2 FQNEAQ (reference sequence). V lost 4 bases, J lost 5 bases, and 12 bases lay in between. CDR3 region: CASSSGQLHEQYF. The CDR3 DNA reads TGTGCCAGCAGCTCCGGACAGCTCCACGAGCAGTACTTC.

This clone was seen just once. The chain couples TRBV9 to TRBJ2-2; D unclear. V lost 4 bases, J lost 1 base, and 11 bases lay in between. Germline V gene data show CDR1 as SGDLS and CDR2 as YYNGEE. This CDR3 is built from 15 residues. The CDR3 spells CASSYTVENTGELFF. For the CDR3, the DNA is TGTGCCAGCAGCTACACAGTGGAGAACACCGGGGAGCTGTTTTTT.

The gene calls are TRBV28 and TRBJ1-3; TRBD1 agrees at 9 bases. V lost 7 bases, J lost 0 bases, and 7 bases stayed unmatched. There are 16 residues in the CDR3. Germline CDR1 reads MDHEN; CDR2 reads SYDVKM. The CDR3 loop reads CASTSGQGGSGNTIYF. DNA of the CDR3: TGTGCCAGCACCTCGGGACAGGGAGGCTCTGGAAACACCATATATTTT.

The genes are TRBV5-1 and TRBJ1-6; a weak D match, TRBD1 (6 bases). Germline V gene lookup returns CDR1 SGHRS and CDR2 YFSETQ. This CDR3 has 15 amino acids. V was trimmed by 5 bases and J by 6 bases, leaving 15 bases between them. The DNA of the CDR3 is TGCGCCAGCAGGGGTCCGGACAGTGGTAATTCACCCCTCCACTTT. It yields the protein CASRGPDSGNSPLHF.